This paragraph covers one TCR beta chain sequence. These data originate in a study of blood T cell repertoires in COVID-19. Study as a whole: COVID-19 samples from acute and convalescent phases originated in the United States, Italy and Spain. PBMCs, B-cell-depleted T cells, or T cells were the source of the cDNA or gDNA that made up the material.

Per the original data handling: Estimation of nucleated cell counts was performed using reference gene primer amplification. Measured with immunoSEQ multiplex PCR; TCRdb has only the in-frame clones, and not every one. V and J calls and clone size are copied from that table; D and trimming were computed from the DNA. The sample carries fewer than 200,000 clones, more than 65% recorded once. The trim removed 4 bases at V and 7 bases at J, leaving 17 bases unmatched. The germline gives CDR1 DFQATT, CDR2 SNEGSKA (reference sequence). The CDR3 is made up of 18 amino acids. The V gene is TRBV20-1, the J gene TRBJ2-1; 12 nucleotides line up with TRBD2. This sequence originates from a man in his 70s with active or convalescent COVID-19. Sequencing was carried out using peripheral blood. The CDR3 spells CSATDYWTSGTVTNEQFF. The CDR3 DNA reads as TGCAGTGCTACTGATTATTGGACTAGCGGGACGGTGACGAATGAGCAGTTCTTC.